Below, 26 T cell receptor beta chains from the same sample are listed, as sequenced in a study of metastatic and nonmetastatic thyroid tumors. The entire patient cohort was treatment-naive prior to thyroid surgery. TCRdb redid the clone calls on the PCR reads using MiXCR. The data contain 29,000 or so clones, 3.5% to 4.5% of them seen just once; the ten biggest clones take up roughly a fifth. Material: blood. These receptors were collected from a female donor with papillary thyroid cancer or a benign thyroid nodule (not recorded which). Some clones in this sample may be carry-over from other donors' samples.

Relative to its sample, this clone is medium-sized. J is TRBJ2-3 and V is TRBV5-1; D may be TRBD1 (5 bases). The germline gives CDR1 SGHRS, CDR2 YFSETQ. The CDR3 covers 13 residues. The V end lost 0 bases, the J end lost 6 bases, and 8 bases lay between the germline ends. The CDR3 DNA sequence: TGCGCCAGCAGCTTGGCAGGGTTGGATACGCAGTATTTT. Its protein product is CASSLAGLDTQYF.

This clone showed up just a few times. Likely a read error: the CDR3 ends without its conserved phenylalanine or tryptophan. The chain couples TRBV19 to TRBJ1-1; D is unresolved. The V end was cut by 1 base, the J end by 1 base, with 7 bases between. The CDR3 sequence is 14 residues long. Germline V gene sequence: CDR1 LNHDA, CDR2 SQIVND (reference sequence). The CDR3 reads CASSIGLGNTEAFL. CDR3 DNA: TGTGCCAGTAGTATAGGTCTGGGGAACACTGAAGCTTTCCTT.

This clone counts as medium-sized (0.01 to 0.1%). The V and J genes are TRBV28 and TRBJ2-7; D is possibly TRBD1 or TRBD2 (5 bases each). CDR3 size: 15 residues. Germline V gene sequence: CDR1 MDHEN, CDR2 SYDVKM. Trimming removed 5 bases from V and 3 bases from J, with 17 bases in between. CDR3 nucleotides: TGTGCCAGCAGTCCCCAGACGGGACCTGGCTACGAGCAGTACTTC. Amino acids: CASSPQTGPGYEQYF. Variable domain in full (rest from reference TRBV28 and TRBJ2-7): DVKVTQSSRYLVKRTGEKVFLECVQDMDHENMFWYRQDPGLGLRLIYFSYDVKMKEKGDIPEGYSVSREKKERFSLILESASTNQTSMYLCASSPQTGPGYEQYFGPGTRLTVT.

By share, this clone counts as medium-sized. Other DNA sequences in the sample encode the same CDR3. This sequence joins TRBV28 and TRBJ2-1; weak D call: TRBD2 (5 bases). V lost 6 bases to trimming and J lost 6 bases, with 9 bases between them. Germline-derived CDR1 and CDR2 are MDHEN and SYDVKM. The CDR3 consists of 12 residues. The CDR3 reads CASSHGGNEQFF. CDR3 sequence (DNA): TGTGCCAGCAGCCATGGAGGCAATGAGCAGTTCTTC. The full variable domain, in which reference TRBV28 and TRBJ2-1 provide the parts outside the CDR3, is DVKVTQSSRYLVKRTGEKVFLECVQDMDHENMFWYRQDPGLGLRLIYFSYDVKMKEKGDIPEGYSVSREKKERFSLILESASTNQTSMYLCASSHGGNEQFFGPGTRLTVL.

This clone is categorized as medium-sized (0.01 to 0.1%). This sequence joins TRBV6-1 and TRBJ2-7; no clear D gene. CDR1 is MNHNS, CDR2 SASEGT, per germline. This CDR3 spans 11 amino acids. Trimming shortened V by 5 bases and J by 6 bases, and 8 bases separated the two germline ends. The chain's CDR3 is CASSYTGEQYF. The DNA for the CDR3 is TGTGCCAGCAGTTACACCGGCGAGCAGTACTTC.

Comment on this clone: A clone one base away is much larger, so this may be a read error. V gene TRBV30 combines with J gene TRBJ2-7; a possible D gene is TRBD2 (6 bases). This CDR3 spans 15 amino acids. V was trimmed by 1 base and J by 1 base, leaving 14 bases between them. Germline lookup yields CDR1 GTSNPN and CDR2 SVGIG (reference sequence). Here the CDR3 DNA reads TGTGCCTGGAGTGCTTTGGCGGGAAAGTCCTACGAGCAGTACTTC. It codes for CAWSALAGKSYEQYF.

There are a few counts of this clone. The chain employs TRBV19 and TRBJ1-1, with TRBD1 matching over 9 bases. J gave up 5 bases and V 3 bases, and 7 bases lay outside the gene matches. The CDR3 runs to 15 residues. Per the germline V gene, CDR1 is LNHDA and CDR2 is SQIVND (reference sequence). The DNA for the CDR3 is TGTGCCAGTAGTATGATTGGGACAGGGTATACTGAAGCTTTCTTT. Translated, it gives CASSMIGTGYTEAFF.

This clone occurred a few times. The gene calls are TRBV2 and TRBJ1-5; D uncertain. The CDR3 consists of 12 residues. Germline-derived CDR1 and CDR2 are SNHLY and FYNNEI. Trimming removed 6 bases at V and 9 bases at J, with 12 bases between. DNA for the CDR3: TGTGCCAGCAGGGGTACATGGATGCCCCAGCATTTT. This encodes CASRGTWMPQHF.

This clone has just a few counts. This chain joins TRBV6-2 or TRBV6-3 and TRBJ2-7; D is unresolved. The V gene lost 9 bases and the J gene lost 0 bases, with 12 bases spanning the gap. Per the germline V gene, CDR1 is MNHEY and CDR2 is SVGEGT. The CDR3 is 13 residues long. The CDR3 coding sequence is TGTGCCAGGGAACCTTTAGGCTCCTACGAGCAGTACTTC. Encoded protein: CAREPLGSYEQYF.

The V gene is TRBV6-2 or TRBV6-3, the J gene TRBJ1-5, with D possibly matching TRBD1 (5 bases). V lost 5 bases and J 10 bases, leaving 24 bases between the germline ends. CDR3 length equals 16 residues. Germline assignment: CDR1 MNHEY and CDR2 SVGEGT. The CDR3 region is CASSPQSVGTGNPQHF. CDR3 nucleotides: TGTGCCAGCAGTCCGCAGAGTGTGGGGACTGGTAATCCCCAGCATTTT.

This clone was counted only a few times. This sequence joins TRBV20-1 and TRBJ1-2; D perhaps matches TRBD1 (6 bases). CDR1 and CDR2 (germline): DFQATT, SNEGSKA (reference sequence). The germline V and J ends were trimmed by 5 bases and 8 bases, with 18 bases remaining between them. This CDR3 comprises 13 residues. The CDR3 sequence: CSAGQSDQRGYTF. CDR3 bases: TGCAGTGCTGGACAGTCCGATCAGAGGGGCTACACCTTC.

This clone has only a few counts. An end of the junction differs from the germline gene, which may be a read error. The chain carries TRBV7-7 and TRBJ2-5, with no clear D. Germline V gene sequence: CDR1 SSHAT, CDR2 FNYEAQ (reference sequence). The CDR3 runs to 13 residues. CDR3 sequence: CASSRVLQETQYF. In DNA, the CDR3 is TGTGCTAGCAGCCGAGTGCTTCAAGAGACCCAGTACTTC.

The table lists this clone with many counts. As DNA, the CDR3 is TGTGCCAGCAGCTCGGTCACAGATACGCAGTATTTT. This gives the protein CASSSVTDTQYF. The rearrangement joins TRBV4-2 to TRBJ2-3; D is ambiguous. The germline gives CDR1 LGHNA, CDR2 YNFKEQ. This CDR3 spans 12 amino acids. The ends were cut back, 5 bases at V and 2 bases at J, with 5 bases in the middle.

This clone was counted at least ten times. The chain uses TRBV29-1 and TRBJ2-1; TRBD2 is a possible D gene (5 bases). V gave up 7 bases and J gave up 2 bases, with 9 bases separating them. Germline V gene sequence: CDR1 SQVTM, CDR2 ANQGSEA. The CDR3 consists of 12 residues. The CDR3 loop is CSAKLAYNEQFF. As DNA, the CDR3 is TGCAGCGCTAAACTAGCCTACAATGAGCAGTTCTTC.

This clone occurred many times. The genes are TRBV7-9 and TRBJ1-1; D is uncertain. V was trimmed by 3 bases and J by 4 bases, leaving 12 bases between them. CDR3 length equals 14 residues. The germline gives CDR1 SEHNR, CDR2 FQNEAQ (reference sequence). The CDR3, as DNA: TGTGCCAGCAGCTTGGTTTCGGGTCCCACTGAAGCTTTCTTT. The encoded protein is CASSLVSGPTEAFF.

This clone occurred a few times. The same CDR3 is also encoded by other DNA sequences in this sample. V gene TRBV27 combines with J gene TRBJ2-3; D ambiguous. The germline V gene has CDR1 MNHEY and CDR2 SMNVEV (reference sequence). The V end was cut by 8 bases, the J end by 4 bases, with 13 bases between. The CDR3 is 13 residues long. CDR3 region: CASSLSRPDTQYF. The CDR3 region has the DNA TGTGCCAGCTCCCTAAGCCGGCCAGATACGCAGTATTTT.

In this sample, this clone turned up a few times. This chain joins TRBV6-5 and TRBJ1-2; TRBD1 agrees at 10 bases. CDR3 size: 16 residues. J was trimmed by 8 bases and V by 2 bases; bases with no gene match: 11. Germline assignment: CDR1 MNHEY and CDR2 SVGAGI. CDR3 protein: CASSYLRTGGGYGYTF. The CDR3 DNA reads TGTGCCAGCAGTTACCTGAGGACAGGGGGAGGTTACGGCTACACCTTC.

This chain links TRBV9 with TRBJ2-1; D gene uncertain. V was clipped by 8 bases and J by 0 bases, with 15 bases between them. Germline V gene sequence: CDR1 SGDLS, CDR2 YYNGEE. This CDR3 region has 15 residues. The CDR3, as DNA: TGTGCCAGAAGCATAGGCTGCTCCTCCTACAATGAGCAGTTCTTC. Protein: CARSIGCSSYNEQFF.

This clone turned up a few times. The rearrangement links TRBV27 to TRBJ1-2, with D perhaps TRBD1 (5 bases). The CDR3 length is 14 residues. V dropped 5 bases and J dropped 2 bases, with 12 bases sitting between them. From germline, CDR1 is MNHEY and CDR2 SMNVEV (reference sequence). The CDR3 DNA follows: TGTGCCAGCAGTCGACAGATATTCAACTATGGCTACACCTTC. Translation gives CASSRQIFNYGYTF.

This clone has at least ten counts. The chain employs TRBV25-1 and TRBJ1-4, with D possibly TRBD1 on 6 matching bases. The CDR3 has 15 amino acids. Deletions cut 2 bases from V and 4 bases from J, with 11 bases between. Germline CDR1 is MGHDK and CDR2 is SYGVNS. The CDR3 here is CASSERQAFNEKLFF. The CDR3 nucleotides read TGTGCCAGCAGTGAACGACAGGCCTTTAATGAAAAACTGTTTTTT.

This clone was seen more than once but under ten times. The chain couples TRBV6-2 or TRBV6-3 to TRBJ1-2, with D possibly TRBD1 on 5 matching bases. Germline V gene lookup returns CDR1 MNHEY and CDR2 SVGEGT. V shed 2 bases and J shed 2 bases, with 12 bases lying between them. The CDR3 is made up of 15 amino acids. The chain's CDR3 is CASSYGVGGNYGYTF. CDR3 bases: TGTGCCAGCAGTTACGGTGTCGGGGGAAACTATGGCTACACCTTC.

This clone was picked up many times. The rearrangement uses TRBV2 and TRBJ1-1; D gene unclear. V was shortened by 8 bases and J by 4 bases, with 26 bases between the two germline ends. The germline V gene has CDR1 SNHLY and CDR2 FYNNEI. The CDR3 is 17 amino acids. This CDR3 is CASSHSTLRGSFTEAFF. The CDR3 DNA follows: TGTGCCAGCTCTCATTCTACTCTTAGAGGTTCGTTCACTGAAGCTTTCTTT. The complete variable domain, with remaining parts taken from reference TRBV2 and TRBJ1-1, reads EPEVTQTPSHQVTQMGQEVILRCVPISNHLYFYWYRQILGQKVEFLVSFYNNEISEKSEIFDDQFSVERPDGSNFTLKIRSTKLEDSAMYFCASSHSTLRGSFTEAFFGQGTRLTVV.

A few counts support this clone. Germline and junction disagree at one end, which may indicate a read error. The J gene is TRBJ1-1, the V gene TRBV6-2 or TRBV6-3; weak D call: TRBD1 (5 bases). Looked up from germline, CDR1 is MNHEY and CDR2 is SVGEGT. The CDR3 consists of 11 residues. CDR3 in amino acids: CASTSGTEAFF. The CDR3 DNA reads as TGCGCCAGCACCTCAGGGACTGAAGCTTTCTTT.

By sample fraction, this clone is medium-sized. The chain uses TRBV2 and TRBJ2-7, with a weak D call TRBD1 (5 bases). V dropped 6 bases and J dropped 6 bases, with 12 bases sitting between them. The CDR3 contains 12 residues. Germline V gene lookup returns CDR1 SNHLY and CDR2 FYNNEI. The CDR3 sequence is CASREQVIEQYF. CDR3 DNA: TGTGCCAGCAGAGAACAGGTGATCGAGCAGTACTTC.

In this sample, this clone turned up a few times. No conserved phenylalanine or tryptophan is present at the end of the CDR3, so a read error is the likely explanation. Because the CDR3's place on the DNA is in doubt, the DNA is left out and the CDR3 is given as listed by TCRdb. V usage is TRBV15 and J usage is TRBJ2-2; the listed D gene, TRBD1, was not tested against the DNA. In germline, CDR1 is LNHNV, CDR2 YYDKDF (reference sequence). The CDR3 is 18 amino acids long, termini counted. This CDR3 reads CATSPLAARLGATGELFS.

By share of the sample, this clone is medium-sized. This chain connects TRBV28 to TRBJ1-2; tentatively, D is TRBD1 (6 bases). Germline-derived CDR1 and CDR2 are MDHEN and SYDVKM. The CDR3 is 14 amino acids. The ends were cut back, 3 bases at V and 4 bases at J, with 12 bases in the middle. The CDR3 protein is CASSFPGVRYGYTF. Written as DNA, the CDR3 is TGTGCCAGCAGTTTCCCAGGGGTCCGCTATGGCTACACCTTC.